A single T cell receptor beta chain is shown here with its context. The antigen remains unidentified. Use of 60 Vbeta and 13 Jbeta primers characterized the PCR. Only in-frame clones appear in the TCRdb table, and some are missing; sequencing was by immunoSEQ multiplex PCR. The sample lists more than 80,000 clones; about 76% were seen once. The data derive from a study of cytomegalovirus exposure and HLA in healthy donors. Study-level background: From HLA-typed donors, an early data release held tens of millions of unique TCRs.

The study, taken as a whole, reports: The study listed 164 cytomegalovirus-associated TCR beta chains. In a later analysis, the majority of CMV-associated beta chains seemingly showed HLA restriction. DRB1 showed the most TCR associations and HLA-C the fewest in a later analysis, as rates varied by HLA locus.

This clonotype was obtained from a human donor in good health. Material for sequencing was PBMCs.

The CDR3 DNA is TGTGCCAGCAGACCCACAAGCGTGCACACCGGGGAGCTGTTTTTT. Its translation: CASRPTSVHTGELFF. This rearrangement joins TRBV6-6 to TRBJ2-2; D is unresolved. The CDR3 loop spans 15 amino acids. Trimming stripped 6 bases from V and 3 bases from J, with 14 bases between. Germline CDR1 is MNHNY and CDR2 is SVGAGI (reference sequence).